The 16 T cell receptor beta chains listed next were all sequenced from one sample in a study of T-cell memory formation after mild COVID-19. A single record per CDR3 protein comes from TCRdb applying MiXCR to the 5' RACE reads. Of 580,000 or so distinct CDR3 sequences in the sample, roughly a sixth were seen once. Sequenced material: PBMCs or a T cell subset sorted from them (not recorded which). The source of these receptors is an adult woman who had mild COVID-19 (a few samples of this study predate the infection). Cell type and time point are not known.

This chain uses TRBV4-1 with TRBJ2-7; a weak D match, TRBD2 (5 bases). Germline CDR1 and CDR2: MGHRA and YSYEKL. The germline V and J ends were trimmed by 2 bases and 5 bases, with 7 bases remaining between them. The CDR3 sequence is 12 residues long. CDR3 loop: CASSQTGNEQYF. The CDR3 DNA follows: TGCGCCAGCAGCCAAACCGGGAACGAGCAGTACTTC.

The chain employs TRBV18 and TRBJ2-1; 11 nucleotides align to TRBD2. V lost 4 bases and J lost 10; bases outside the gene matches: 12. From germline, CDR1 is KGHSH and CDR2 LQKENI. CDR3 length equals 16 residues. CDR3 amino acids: CASSQSGTSGDREQFF. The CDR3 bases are TGTGCCAGCTCACAATCTGGGACTAGCGGAGATCGGGAGCAGTTCTTC.

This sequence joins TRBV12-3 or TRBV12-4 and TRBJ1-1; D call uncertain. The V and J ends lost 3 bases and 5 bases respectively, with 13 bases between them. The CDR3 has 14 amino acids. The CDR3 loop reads CASSFNLAGTEAFF. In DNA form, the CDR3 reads TGTGCCAGCAGTTTCAACCTCGCGGGGACTGAAGCTTTCTTT.

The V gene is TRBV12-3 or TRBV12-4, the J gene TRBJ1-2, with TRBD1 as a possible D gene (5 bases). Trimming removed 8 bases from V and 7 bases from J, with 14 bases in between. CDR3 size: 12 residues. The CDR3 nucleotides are TGTGCCAGCGTAGGGGCGGGTGGTGGCTACACCTTC. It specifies CASVGAGGGYTF.

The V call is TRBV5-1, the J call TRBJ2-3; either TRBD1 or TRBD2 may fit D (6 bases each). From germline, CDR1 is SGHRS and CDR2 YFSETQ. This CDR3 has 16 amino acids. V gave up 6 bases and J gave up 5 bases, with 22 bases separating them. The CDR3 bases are TGCGCCAGCACCAACTCGAAAAGGGGGGCCGAAGATACGCAGTATTTT. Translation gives CASTNSKRGAEDTQYF.

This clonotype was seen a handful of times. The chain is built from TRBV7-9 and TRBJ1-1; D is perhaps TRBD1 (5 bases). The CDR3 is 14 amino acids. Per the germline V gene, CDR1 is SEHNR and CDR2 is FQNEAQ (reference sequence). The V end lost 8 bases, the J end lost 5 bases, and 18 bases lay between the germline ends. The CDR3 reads CASEISGGRTEAFF. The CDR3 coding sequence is TGTGCCAGCGAGATTTCTGGGGGAAGGACTGAAGCTTTCTTT.

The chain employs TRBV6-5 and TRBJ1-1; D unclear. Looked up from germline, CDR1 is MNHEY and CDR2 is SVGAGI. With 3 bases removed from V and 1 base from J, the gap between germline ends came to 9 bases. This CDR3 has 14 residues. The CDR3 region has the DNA TGTGCCAGCAGTTATGACCCCAGGAACACTGAAGCTTTCTTT. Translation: CASSYDPRNTEAFF.

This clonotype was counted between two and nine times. CDR3 region: CASRMATANYGYTF. CDR3 coding DNA: TGTGCCAGCAGGATGGCGACAGCTAACTATGGCTACACCTTC. The chain combines TRBV2 with TRBJ1-2; D is possibly TRBD1 (5 bases). Deletions cut 6 bases from V and 0 bases from J, with 11 bases between. In germline, CDR1 is SNHLY, CDR2 FYNNEI. The CDR3 covers 14 residues. Variable domain in full (rest from reference TRBV2 and TRBJ1-2): EPEVTQTPSHQVTQMGQEVILRCVPISNHLYFYWYRQILGQKVEFLVSFYNNEISEKSEIFDDQFSVERPDGSNFTLKIRSTKLEDSAMYFCASRMATANYGYTFGSGTRLTVV.

The CDR3 spells CAWSVRFWTGETHTEAFF. Written as DNA, the CDR3 is TGTGCCTGGAGTGTACGGTTCTGGACAGGGGAAACCCACACTGAAGCTTTCTTT. V gene TRBV30 combines with J gene TRBJ1-1; 9 nucleotides agree with TRBD1. Per the germline V gene, CDR1 is GTSNPN and CDR2 is SVGIG (reference sequence). The junction had 14 bases not matched to a gene; V was cut back by 0 bases and J by 3 bases. The CDR3 totals 18 residues.

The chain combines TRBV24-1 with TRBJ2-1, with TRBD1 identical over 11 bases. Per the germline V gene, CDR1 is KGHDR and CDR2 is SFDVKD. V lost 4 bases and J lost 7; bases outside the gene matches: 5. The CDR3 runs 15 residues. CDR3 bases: TGTGCCACCAGTGAGGGACAGGGGGTAAAGAATGAGCAGTTCTTC. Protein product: CATSEGQGVKNEQFF.

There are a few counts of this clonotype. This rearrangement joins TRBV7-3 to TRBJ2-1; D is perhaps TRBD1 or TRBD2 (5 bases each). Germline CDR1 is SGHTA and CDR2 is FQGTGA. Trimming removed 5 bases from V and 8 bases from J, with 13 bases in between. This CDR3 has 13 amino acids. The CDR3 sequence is CASSGGRHDEQFF. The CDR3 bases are TGTGCCAGCAGCGGGGGACGCCACGATGAGCAGTTCTTC.

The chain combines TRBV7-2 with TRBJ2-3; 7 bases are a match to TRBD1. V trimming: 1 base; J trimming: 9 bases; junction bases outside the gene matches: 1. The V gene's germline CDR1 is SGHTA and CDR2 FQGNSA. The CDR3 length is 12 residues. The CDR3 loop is CASSLDRGTQYF. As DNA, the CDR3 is TGTGCCAGCAGCTTAGACAGGGGAACGCAGTATTTT.

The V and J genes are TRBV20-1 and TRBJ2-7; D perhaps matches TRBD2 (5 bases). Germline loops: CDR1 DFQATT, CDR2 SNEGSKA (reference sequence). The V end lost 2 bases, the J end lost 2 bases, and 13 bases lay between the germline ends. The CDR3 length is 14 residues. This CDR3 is CSARPGGQTYEQYF. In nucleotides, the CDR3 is TGCAGTGCTAGACCCGGCGGGCAGACCTACGAGCAGTACTTC.

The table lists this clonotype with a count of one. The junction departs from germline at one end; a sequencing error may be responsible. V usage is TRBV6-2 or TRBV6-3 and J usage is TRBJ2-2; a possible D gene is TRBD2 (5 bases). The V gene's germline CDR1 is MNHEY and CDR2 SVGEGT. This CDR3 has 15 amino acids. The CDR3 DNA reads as TGTGCCAGCAGTTTCGGACGTTCAGACACCGGGGAGATGTTTTTT. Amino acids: CASSFGRSDTGEMFF.

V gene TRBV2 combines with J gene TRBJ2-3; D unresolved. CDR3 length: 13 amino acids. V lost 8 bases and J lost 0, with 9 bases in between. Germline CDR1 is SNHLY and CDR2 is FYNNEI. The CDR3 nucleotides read TGTGCCAGCTGTGTTCACAGCACAGATACGCAGTATTTT. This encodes CASCVHSTDTQYF. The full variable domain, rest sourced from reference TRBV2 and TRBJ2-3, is EPEVTQTPSHQVTQMGQEVILRCVPISNHLYFYWYRQILGQKVEFLVSFYNNEISEKSEIFDDQFSVERPDGSNFTLKIRSTKLEDSAMYFCASCVHSTDTQYFGPGTRLTVL.

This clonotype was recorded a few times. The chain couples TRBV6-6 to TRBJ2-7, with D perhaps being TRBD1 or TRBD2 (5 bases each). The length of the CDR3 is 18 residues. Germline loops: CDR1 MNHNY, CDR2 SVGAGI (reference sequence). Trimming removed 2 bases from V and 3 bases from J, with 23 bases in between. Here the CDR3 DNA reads TGTGCCAGCAGTTACAACGTTCCAGGGACCCCCGTAAACTACGAGCAGTACTTC. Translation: CASSYNVPGTPVNYEQYF.